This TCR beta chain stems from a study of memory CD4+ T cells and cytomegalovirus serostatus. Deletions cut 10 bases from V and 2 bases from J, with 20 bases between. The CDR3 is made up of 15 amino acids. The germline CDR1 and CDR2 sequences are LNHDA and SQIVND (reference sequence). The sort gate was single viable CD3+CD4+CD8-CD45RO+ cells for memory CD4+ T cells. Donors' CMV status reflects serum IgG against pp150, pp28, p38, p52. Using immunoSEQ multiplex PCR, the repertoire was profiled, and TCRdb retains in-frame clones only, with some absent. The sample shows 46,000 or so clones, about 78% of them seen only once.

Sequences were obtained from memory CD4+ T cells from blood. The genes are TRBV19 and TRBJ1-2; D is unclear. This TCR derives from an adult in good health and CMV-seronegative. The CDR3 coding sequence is TGTGCCACAAAGGGTGCGGGGAATCGGAACTATGGCTACACCTTC. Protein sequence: CATKGAGNRNYGYTF. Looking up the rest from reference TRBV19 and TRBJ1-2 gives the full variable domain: DGGITQSPKYLFRKEGQNVTLSCEQNLNHDAMYWYRQDPGQGLRLIYYSQIVNDFQKGDIAEGYSVSREKKESFPLTVTSAQKNPTAFYLCATKGAGNRNYGYTFGSGTRLTVV.